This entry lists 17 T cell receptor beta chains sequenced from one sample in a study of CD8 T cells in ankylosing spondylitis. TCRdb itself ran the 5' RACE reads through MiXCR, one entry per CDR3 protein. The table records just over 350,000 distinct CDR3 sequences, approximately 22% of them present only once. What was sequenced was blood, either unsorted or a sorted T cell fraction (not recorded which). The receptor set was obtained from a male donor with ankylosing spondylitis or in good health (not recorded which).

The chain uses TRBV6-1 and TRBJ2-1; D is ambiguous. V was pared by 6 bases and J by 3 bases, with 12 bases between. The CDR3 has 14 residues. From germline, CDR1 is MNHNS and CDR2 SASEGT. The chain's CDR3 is CASRAPHGYNEQFF. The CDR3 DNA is TGTGCCAGCAGAGCCCCCCATGGCTACAATGAGCAGTTCTTC.

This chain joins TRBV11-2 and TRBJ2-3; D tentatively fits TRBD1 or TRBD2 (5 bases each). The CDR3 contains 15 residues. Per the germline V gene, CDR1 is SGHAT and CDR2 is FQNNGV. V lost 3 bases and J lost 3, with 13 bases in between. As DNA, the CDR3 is TGTGCCAGCAGCTTTGGGGGACGATCGACAGATACGCAGTATTTT. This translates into CASSFGGRSTDTQYF.

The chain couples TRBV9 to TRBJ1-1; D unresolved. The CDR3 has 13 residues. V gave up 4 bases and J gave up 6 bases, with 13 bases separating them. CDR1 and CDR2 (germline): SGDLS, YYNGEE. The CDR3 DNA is TGTGCCAGCAGCCCTAGTGGAGTCGCTGAAGCTTTCTTT. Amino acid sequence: CASSPSGVAEAFF.

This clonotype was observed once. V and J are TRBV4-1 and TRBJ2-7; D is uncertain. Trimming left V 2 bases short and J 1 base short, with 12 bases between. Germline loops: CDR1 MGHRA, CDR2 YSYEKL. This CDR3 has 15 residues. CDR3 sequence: CASSQSELGSYEQYF. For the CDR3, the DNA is TGCGCCAGCAGCCAATCCGAGCTCGGGTCCTACGAGCAGTACTTC.

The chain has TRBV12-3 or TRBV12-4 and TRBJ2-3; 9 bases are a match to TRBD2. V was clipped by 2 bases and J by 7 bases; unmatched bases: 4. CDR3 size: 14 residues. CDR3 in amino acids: CASSLLAGTHTQYF. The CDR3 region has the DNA TGTGCCAGCAGTTTACTAGCGGGGACCCATACGCAGTATTTT.

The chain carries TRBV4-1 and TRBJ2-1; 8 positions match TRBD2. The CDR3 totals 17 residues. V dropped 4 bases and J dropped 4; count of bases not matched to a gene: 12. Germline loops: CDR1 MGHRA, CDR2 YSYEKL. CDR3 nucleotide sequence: TGCGCCAGCAGCCTAAAGAAAAGCGGGGGAGTGTACAATGAGCAGTTCTTC. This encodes CASSLKKSGGVYNEQFF.

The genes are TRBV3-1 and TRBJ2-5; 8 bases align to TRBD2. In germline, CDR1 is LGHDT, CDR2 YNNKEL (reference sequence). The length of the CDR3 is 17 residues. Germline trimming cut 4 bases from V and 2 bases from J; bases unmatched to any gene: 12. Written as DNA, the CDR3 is TGTGCCAGCAGCCTGGTTAACCGGGGGGGGCCTCAAGAGACCCAGTACTTC. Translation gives CASSLVNRGGPQETQYF.

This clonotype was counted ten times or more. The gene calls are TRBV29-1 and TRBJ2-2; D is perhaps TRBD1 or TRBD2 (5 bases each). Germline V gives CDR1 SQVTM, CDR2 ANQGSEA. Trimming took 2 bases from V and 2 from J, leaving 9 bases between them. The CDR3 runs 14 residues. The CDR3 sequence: CSVEHGANTGELFF. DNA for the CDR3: TGCAGCGTTGAACACGGGGCTAACACCGGGGAGCTGTTTTTT.

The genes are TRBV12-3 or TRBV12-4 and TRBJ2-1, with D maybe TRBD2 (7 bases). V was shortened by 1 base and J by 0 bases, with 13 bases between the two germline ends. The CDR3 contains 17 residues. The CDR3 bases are TGTGCCAGCAGTTTAGGGGGGGGCCCCCGCTCCTACAATGAGCAGTTCTTC. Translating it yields CASSLGGGPRSYNEQFF.

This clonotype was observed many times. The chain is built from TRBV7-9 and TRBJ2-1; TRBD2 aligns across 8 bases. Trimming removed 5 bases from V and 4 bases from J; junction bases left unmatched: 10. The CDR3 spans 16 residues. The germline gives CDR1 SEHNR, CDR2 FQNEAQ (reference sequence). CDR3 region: CASSDRGGEVYNEQFF. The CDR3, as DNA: TGTGCCAGCAGCGACCGGGGGGGGGAAGTTTACAATGAGCAGTTCTTC.

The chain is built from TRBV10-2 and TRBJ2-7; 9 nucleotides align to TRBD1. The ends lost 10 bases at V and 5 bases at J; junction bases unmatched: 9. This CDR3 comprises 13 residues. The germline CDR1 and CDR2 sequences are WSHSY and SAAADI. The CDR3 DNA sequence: TGCGCCACCCTTCCACAGGGGGCCCACGAGCAGTACTTC. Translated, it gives CATLPQGAHEQYF.

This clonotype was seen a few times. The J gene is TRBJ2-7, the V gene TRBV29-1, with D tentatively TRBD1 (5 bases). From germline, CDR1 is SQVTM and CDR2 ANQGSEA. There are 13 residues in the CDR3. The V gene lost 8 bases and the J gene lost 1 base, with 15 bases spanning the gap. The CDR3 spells CSYRRRDSYEQYF. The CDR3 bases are TGCAGCTATCGGCGCAGGGATTCCTACGAGCAGTACTTC.

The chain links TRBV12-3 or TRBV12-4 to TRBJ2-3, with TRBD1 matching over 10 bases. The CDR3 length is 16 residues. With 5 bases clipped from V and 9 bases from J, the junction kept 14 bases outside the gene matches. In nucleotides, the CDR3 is TGTGCCAGCAGTAGCCCCGGACAGGGGGGACTGTGGACGCAGTATTTT. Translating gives CASSSPGQGGLWTQYF.

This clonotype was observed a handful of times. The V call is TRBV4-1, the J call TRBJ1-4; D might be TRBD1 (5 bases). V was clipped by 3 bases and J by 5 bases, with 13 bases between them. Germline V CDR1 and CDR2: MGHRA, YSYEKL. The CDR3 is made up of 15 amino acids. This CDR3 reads CASSQGGDLNEKLFF. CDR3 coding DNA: TGCGCCAGCAGCCAGGGGGGGGACCTCAATGAAAAACTGTTTTTT.

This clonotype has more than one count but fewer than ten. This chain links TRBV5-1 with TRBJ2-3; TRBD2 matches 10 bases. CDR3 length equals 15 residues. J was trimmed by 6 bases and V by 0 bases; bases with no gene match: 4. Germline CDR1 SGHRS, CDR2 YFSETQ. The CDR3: CASSLGPSGGDTQYF. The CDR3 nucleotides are TGCGCCAGCAGCTTGGGGCCTAGCGGGGGTGATACGCAGTATTTT.

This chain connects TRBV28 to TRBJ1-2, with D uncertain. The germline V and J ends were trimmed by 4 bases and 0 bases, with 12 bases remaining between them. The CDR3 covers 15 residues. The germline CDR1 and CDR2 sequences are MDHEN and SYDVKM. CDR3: CASSYFAGANYGYTF. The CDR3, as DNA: TGTGCCAGCAGTTACTTCGCAGGAGCTAACTATGGCTACACCTTC.

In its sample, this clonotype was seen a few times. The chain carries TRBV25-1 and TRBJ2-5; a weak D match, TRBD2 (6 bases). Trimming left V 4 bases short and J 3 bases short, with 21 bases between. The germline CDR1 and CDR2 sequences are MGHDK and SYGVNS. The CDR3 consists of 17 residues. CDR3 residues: CASSVWGDPAQKETQYF. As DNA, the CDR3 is TGTGCCAGCAGTGTTTGGGGGGACCCTGCCCAAAAAGAGACCCAGTACTTC. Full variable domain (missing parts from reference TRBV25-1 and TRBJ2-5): EADIYQTPRYLVIGTGKKITLECSQTMGHDKMYWYQQDPGMELHLIHYSYGVNSTEKGDLSSESTVSRIRTEHFPLTLESARPSHTSQYLCASSVWGDPAQKETQYFGPGTRLLVL.